These T cell receptor beta chains were read from a single sample in a study of blood T cell repertoires in COVID-19. Assay used: immunoSEQ multiplex PCR; TCRdb lists only in-frame clones, some missing. The table has roughly 250,000 clones, around 90% seen once. Input material: peripheral blood. The receptors derive from a woman aged 30 to 39 with acute or convalescent COVID-19. CDR3s include the opening cysteine and the closing phenylalanine or tryptophan. Fields, in order: D gene, J gene, V gene, clone size, CDR3 protein, CDR3 DNA. D genes are given only for firm matches. Not all rows give a size; the values are once, few, many and, for expanded clones, a class.

D gene: -
J gene: TRBJ2-3
V gene: TRBV30
clone size: -
CDR3 protein: CAWSVRRAQDTQYF
CDR3 DNA: TGTGCCTGGAGTGTTAGGAGGGCCCAAGATACGCAGTATTTT

D gene: TRBD2
J gene: TRBJ2-3
V gene: TRBV6-5
clone size: -
CDR3 protein: CAHGLGGSIDTQYF
CDR3 DNA: TGTGCCCATGGGCTCGGCGGGAGCATAGATACGCAGTATTTT

D gene: -
J gene: TRBJ1-2
V gene: TRBV30
clone size: -
CDR3 protein: CAGGKGVGYTF
CDR3 DNA: TGTGCCGGTGGTAAAGGGGTAGGCTACACCTTC

D gene: -
J gene: TRBJ2-5
V gene: TRBV28
clone size: -
CDR3 protein: CASSPPRAYQETQYF
CDR3 DNA: TGTGCCAGCAGTCCCCCCCGAGCGTACCAAGAGACCCAGTACTTC

D gene: -
J gene: TRBJ1-2
V gene: TRBV10-1
clone size: -
CDR3 protein: CASTDREDRTYGYTF
CDR3 DNA: TGCGCCAGCACCGACCGTGAGGACCGGACTTATGGCTACACCTTC

D gene: TRBD1
J gene: TRBJ1-1
V gene: TRBV24-1
clone size: -
CDR3 protein: CATSDPLTGAEHTEAFF
CDR3 DNA: TGTGCCACCAGTGACCCCCTGACAGGGGCTGAACACACTGAAGCTTTCTTT

D gene: -
J gene: TRBJ2-1
V gene: TRBV27
clone size: -
CDR3 protein: CASRQVRVPRPNEQFF
CDR3 DNA: TGTGCCAGCCGCCAAGTCCGCGTCCCTAGACCCAATGAGCAGTTCTTC

D gene: TRBD1
J gene: TRBJ2-1
V gene: TRBV9
clone size: once
CDR3 protein: CASSVGGQGASSYNEQFF
CDR3 DNA: TGTGCCAGCAGCGTAGGTGGACAGGGTGCGAGCTCCTACAATGAGCAGTTCTTC

D gene: TRBD2
J gene: TRBJ2-1
V gene: TRBV30
clone size: -
CDR3 protein: CAWSGGLAGVREQFF
CDR3 DNA: TGTGCCTGGAGTGGGGGACTAGCGGGAGTTAGGGAGCAGTTCTTC

D gene: TRBD2
J gene: TRBJ2-1
V gene: TRBV29-1
clone size: -
CDR3 protein: CSVEGLAGGPGNEQFF
CDR3 DNA: TGCAGCGTCGAAGGGCTAGCGGGAGGGCCGGGGAATGAGCAGTTCTTC

D gene: TRBD1
J gene: TRBJ2-5
V gene: TRBV19
clone size: -
CDR3 protein: CASSRDRESETQYF
CDR3 DNA: TGTGCCAGTAGTAGGGACAGGGAGTCGGAGACCCAGTACTTC

D gene: -
J gene: TRBJ2-5
V gene: TRBV5-6
clone size: -
CDR3 protein: CASSYTQSLETQYF
CDR3 DNA: TGTGCCAGCAGCTACACACAGTCGCTTGAGACCCAGTACTTC

D gene: -
J gene: TRBJ1-2
V gene: TRBV24-1
clone size: -
CDR3 protein: CATSDFSQGTSFGYTF
CDR3 DNA: TGTGCCACCAGTGATTTCTCTCAGGGCACTTCATTCGGCTACACCTTC

D gene: TRBD2
J gene: TRBJ2-3
V gene: TRBV10-2
clone size: -
CDR3 protein: CASNAGLLTDTQYF
CDR3 DNA: TGCGCCAGCAACGCGGGACTACTAACAGATACGCAGTATTTT

D gene: TRBD1
J gene: TRBJ1-5
V gene: TRBV6-6
clone size: once
CDR3 protein: CASSSGGVQPQHF
CDR3 DNA: TGTGCCAGCAGTTCAGGGGGCGTGCAGCCCCAGCATTTT

D gene: TRBD1
J gene: TRBJ2-7
V gene: TRBV7-2
clone size: -
CDR3 protein: CASSLRQGSGYEQYF
CDR3 DNA: TGTGCCAGCAGCCTCCGACAGGGTTCCGGGTACGAGCAGTACTTC

D gene: TRBD2
J gene: TRBJ2-7
V gene: TRBV6-5
clone size: -
CDR3 protein: CASSYSGLAGAEQYF
CDR3 DNA: TGTGCCAGCAGTTACTCAGGACTAGCGGGAGCCGAGCAGTACTTC

D gene: -
J gene: TRBJ2-1
V gene: TRBV5-1
clone size: -
CDR3 protein: CASSFPRGSYNEQFF
CDR3 DNA: TGCGCCAGCAGCTTTCCCCGGGGGTCCTACAATGAGCAGTTCTTC

D gene: -
J gene: TRBJ2-2
V gene: TRBV30
clone size: -
CDR3 protein: CAWRSRLNTGELFF
CDR3 DNA: TGTGCCTGGAGAAGCAGACTGAACACCGGGGAGCTGTTTTTT

D gene: TRBD2
J gene: TRBJ2-5
V gene: TRBV7-9
clone size: -
CDR3 protein: CASRETGGQETQYF
CDR3 DNA: TGTGCCAGCAGGGAGACGGGGGGACAAGAGACCCAGTACTTC

D gene: -
J gene: TRBJ1-1
V gene: TRBV30
clone size: -
CDR3 protein: CACPKGGQIEAFF
CDR3 DNA: TGTGCCTGCCCAAAAGGCGGACAGATTGAAGCTTTCTTT

D gene: -
J gene: TRBJ1-2
V gene: TRBV19
clone size: once
CDR3 protein: CASSIDQRGGGYTF
CDR3 DNA: TGTGCCAGTAGTATAGATCAACGGGGAGGCGGCTACACCTTC

D gene: -
J gene: TRBJ1-4
V gene: TRBV25-1
clone size: -
CDR3 protein: CASSEWAGTEKLFF
CDR3 DNA: TGTGCCAGCAGTGAATGGGCAGGCACGGAAAAACTGTTTTTT

D gene: TRBD1
J gene: TRBJ2-5
V gene: TRBV9
clone size: -
CDR3 protein: CASSARQGRETQYF
CDR3 DNA: TGTGCCAGCAGCGCCCGACAGGGGAGAGAGACCCAGTACTTC

D gene: -
J gene: TRBJ1-6
V gene: TRBV4-3
clone size: few
CDR3 protein: CASSQDRQLNSPLHF
CDR3 DNA: TGCGCCAGCAGCCAAGATCGACAGCTAAATTCACCCCTCCACTTT

D gene: TRBD1
J gene: TRBJ2-2
V gene: TRBV18
clone size: -
CDR3 protein: CASSPDRAVSGELFF
CDR3 DNA: TGTGCCAGCTCACCGGACAGGGCTGTCTCCGGGGAGCTGTTTTTT

D gene: -
J gene: TRBJ2-1
V gene: TRBV6-5
clone size: once
CDR3 protein: CASSYSGTPSYNEQFF
CDR3 DNA: TGTGCCAGCAGTTACTCGGGGACACCCTCCTACAATGAGCAGTTCTTC